The source of this T cell receptor beta chain is a study of shared clonotypes between healthy human individuals (dated by TCRdb to 2018 to 2021). Background on the whole study: The cohort comprised a couple of women and three men aged 18 to 49 years. For each donor, CD4 naive and CD4 memory were each run on three plates, CD8 naive on two plates, and CD8 memory on one plate. To estimate repertoire size and how much clonotypes are shared between individuals, the study performed deep sequencing of blood TCR repertoires from a few healthy adults. To increase sequencing depth and limit assay-specific biases, TCR repertoire library preparation and sequencing were carried out by different laboratories using diverse techniques. Leukapheresis yielded between about 0.85 and 9.5 billion PBMCs per donor. Here is what the overall study found, with its caveats: Compared with non-shared clonotypes, clonotypes shared by all four sorted-subset donors had higher generation probabilities. The genetic and exposure-history diversity represented was limited by the small number of donors. When a handful of donors were compared, the shared fraction of clonotypes was 5% to 6.5% for naive CD4, around 4% for naive CD8, 2.3% for memory CD4, and around 0.37% for memory CD8. Pairwise subsampling indicated that sequencing depth was expected to affect the degree of clonotype sharing among donors. Even with the large sequencing depth, rarefaction of the sorted-subset datasets indicated that sequencing was incomplete. Naive subsets generally had larger estimated clonotype richness than memory subsets did. Sampling was restricted to blood, and TCR repertoires in tissues likely differ from the TCR repertoires found in blood.

CD8 naive samples were obtained by positive selection for CCR7 among CD45RO-negative cells, yielding a CD45RA+CCR7+ population from which TemRA cells were excluded. Healthy HIV-negative adults with no recently reported acute infections or vaccinations were included as donors. Every donor was a Caucasian adult living in Nashville, Tennessee, USA. Blood was collected by leukapheresis, and PBMCs were isolated by Ficoll-Histopaque density gradient centrifugation and then cryopreserved in liquid nitrogen vapor phase. Analytical flow cytometry was used to check the purity and quantity of each magnetically sorted T cell population. From each sorted fraction, genomic DNA was isolated and quantified by UV absorbance on a Nanodrop 2000c. Using the deep immunoSEQ assay, TCR CDR3 regions were amplified from genomic DNA by multiplex PCR. Extracted genomic DNA from each cell subset was distributed evenly across all wells of several immunoSEQ 96-well plates, and each plate was treated as a replicate. Each replicate PCR for sorted subsets received approximately 220 ng genomic DNA, equal to roughly 29,000 T cell genomes. Purified libraries were quantified with a Qubit 3.0 fluorometer, sized on a Bioanalyzer 2100, and re-quantified with the KAPA Library Quantification kit. Every immunoSEQ 96-well plate was sequenced on a separate single-read 150-cycle Illumina NextSeq 550 flow cell. As for the original processing: The immunoSEQ output contained only junctional sequences without quality scores, so filtering could not match that applied to full-length reads. Sequences were annotated with PyIR, a Python wrapper for IgBLAST v1.9, and V/J genes and CDR3 were assigned using IMGT germline references. Reads were removed for weak V/J assignments (E-value above 1e-6), missing CDR3, stop codons, out-of-frame junctions, or ambiguous translated residues. A V3J clonotype was defined by an identical inferred V gene, J gene, and CDR3 amino acid sequence. The percentage overlap between two repertoires was calculated by dividing the number of shared unique clonotypes by the size of the smaller repertoire. Richness of each repertoire was evaluated using RTK rarefaction, the Chao1 estimator, and Recon v2.1 estimates of unobserved clonotypes. Generation probabilities for all TCRbeta clonotypes obtained by the gDNA method from several donors were computed using OLGA. In TCRdb, the immuneACCESS table is reduced to in-frame sequences with V and J assigned. These tables do not hold every clone; where another copy was compared, an unresolved V gene accounts for under half, and the others remain unexplained. The DNA gave D and trimming, while V, J and clone size come from that table. The sample profile shows about 2.1 million clones; about 92% of them were found once. The ten largest clones represent under 2% of the sample.

In the case of this clone: What antigen it recognizes has not been identified. No clone much larger than this one lies a single base away; base qualities are absent.

The origin of this receptor is a man aged 18-30 years in good health. Some clones in this sample may be carry-over from other donors' samples. The source material was naive CD8+ T cells from PBMCs. The intended sense of this specimen's cell subset or site label: CD45RA+CCR7+.

Here the CDR3 is given as CASSLVVPGDGYTF. DNA sequence: TGTGCCAGCAGCTTAGTGGTACCGGGGGATGGCTACACCTTC. The chain was built from TRBV7-9 and TRBJ1-2, with a weak D call of TRBD1 (5 bases match). The CDR3, cysteine through phenylalanine, is 14 amino acids long. Here the CDR3 DNA is all that survives: 42 bases in frame from base 1. Based on the germline V gene (reference sequence), the CDR1 and CDR2 sequences are SEHNR and FQNEAQ. V loses 1 base of germline sequence and J loses 6 bases, and the interval between the two ends is 12 bases. Extended through the reference TRBV7-9 and TRBJ1-2 proteins, this CDR3 yields the full variable domain: DTGVSQNPRHKITKRGQNVTFRCDPISEHNRLYWYRQTLGQGPEFLTYFQNEAQLEKSRLLSDRFSAERPKGSFSTLEIQRTEQGDSAMYLCASSLVVPGDGYTFGSGTRLTVV.